The clone carrying this TCR beta chain came up many times. Among the exclusions were patients with other autoimmune diseases, uncontrolled infections, pregnancy or lactation. The sequenced template was RNA, covering the TCR beta CDR3 region. RT-PCR was first run with HTBI primers, then multiplex PCR in a second round. TCRdb re-analysed the multiplex PCR reads in MiXCR, keeping a single row per CDR3 protein. The sample carries 620,000 or so distinct CDR3 sequences, 22% recorded once. These data come from a study of Graves' ophthalmopathy and Graves' hyperthyroidism. The CDR3 loop spans 13 amino acids. V lost 5 bases to trimming and J lost 14 bases; unmatched junction nucleotides: 11. From germline, CDR1 is SEHNR and CDR2 FQNEAQ (reference sequence).

This clonotype was obtained from a woman aged 18-29 years with stable Graves' hyperthyroidism. Some clones in this sample may be carry-over from other donors' samples. V is TRBV7-9 and J is TRBJ2-4; 8 nucleotides align to TRBD2. Material: peripheral blood. CDR3 amino acids: CASSPPIERGKYF. In DNA form, the CDR3 reads TGTGCCAGCAGCCCTCCCATTGAGCGGGGGAAGTACTTC.